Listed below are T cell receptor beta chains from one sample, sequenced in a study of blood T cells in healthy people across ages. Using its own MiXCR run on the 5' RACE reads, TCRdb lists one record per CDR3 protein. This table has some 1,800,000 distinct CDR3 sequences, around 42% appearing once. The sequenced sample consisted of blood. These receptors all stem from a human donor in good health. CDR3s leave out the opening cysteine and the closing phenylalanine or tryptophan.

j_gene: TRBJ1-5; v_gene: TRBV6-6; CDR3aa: ASSYQRVGNQPQH
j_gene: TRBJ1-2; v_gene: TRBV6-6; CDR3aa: TSSYGGTFYGYT
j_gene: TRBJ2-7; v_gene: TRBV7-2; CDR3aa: ASSLGLIRTGGTYEQY
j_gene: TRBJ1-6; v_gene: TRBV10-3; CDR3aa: ATQDSGTGDSPLH
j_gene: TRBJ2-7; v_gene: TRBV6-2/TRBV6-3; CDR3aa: ASSLGHKYEQY
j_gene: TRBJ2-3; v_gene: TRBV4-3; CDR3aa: ASSHSPSGEAVHTQY
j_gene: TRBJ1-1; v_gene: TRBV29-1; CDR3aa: SAGPDGLMNTEAF
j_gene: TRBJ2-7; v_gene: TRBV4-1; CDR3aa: ASSQVPTRWRYEQY
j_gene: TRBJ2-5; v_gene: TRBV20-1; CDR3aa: SAIEGKETQY
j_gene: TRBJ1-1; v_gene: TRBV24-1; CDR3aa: ATSDNGGDTEAF
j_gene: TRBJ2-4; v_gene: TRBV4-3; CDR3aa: ASSQGRPPNIQY
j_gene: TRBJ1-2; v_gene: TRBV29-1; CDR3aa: SVATGEGGYT
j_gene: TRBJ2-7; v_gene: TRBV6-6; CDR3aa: ASSYSQEYEQY
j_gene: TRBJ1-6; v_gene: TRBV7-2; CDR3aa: ASRRTALNNSPLH
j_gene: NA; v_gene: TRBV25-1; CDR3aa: ASSVFGGHENEQY
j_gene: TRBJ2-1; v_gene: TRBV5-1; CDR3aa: ASSPWGYNEQF
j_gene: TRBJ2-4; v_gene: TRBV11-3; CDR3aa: ASSLEGAAKNIQY
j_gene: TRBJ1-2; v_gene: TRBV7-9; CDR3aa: ASSLARRGFGYT
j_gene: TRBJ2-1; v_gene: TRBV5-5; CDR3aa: ASSSNPGQVEQF
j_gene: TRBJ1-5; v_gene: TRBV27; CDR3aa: ASSFGTGGGRGNQPQH
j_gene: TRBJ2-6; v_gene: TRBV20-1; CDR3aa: SAREAGANALT
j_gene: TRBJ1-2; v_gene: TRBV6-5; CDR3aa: ASSQTGFGYGYT
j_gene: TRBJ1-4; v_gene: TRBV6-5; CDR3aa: ASRGPEARQGEKLF
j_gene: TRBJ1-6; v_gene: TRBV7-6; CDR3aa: ASSLNVQGNSPLH
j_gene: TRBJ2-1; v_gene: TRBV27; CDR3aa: ASTLAGGGWNEQF
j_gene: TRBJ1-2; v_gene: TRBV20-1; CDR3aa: SARDFRAGYGYT
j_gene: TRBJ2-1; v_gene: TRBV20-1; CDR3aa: SAREGTGSYNEQF
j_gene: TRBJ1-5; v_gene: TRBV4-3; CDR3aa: ASSQDTGSSGPQH
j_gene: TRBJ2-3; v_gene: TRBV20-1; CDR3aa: SARDITGLTQY
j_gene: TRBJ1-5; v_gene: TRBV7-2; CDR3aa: ASSPQGTGGQPQH
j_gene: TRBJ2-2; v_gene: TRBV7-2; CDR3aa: ASSLAGQTTGELF
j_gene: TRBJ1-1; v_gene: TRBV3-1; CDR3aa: ASSPEPGQGAPTAF
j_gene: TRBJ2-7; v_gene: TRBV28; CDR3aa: ASSFFRDGAYVQY
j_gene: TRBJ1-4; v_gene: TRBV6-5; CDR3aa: ASGLLAWSDEKLF
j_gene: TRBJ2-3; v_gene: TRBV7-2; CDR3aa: ASSFGGGALTDTQY
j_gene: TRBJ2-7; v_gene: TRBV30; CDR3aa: AWSPGIEQY
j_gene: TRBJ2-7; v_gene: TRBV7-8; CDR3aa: ASSFGDRPYEQY
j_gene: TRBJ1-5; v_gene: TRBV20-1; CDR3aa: SARDPQNQPQH
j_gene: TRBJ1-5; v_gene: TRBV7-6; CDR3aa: ASSLGENQPQH
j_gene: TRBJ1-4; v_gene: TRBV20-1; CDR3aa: SAQGGGREKLF
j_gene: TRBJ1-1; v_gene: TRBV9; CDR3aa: ASSGGRMNTEAF
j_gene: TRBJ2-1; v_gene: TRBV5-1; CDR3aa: ASTTDRVSQF
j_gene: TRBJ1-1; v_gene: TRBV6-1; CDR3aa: ASSEPGIDTEAF
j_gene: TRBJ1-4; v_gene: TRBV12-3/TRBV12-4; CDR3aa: ASSPGVQKLF
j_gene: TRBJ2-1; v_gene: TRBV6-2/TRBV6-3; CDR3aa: ASSYSNSYGEQF
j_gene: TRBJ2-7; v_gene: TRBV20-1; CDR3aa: SAMVSYEQY
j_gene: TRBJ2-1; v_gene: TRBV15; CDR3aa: ATSSRLAAPYNEQF
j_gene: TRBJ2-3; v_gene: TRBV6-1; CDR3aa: AGSEGQGDTQY
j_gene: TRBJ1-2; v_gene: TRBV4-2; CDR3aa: ASSQVGAANYGYT
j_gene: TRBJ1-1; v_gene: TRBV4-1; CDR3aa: ASSHDPETGSNTEAF
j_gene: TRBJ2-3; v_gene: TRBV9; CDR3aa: ASSVDRSTDTQY
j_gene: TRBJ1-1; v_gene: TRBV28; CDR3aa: ASTTGGHTEAF
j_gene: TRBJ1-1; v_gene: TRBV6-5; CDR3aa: ASSYSSGVNTEAF
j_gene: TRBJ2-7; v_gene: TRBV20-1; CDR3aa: SARDWGSNYEQY
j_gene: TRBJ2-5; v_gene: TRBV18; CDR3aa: ASFSGTGSQETQY
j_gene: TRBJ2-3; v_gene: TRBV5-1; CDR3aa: ASGSDPGADTQY
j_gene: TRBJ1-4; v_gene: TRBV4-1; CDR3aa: ASSRSTGRSEKLF
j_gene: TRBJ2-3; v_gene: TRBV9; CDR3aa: ASSLAGFTDTQY
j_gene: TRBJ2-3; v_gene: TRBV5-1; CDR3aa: ASSLGGSDTQY